The clone carrying this T cell receptor (beta chain) showed up just once. The data belong to a study of blood T cell repertoires in COVID-19. Study-level background: T cells, B-cell-depleted T cells, or PBMCs provided the cDNA or gDNA that served as material.

As handled by the study authors: Amplification from reference gene primers served as the basis for estimated nucleated cell counts. The repertoire was sequenced with immunoSEQ multiplex PCR; TCRdb's copy has only in-frame clones and lacks some. V, J and clone size reflect that table, while D and trimming were determined from the DNA. The sample records 200,000 to 250,000 clones, 70% to 90% being singletons. CDR1 SGHVS and CDR2 FNYEAQ come from the germline V gene. CDR3 length: 17 amino acids. Germline trimming cut 1 base from V and 4 bases from J; bases unmatched to any gene: 11. Assignments of participants to cohorts depended upon their own reported clinical history.

This clonotype originated in a woman aged 50 to 60 with acute COVID-19. This rearrangement joins TRBV7-6 to TRBJ2-3; 7 bases are shared with TRBD1. Material: PBMCs or T cells enriched from blood (not recorded which). Here the CDR3 reads CASSLEPGGRSADTQYF. The CDR3 nucleotides read TGTGCCAGCAGCTTAGAGCCAGGGGGAAGGAGCGCAGATACGCAGTATTTT. Together with reference TRBV7-6 and TRBJ2-3, the CDR3 gives the full variable domain: GAGVSQSPRYKVTKRGQDVALRCDPISGHVSLYWYRQALGQGPEFLTYFNYEAQQDKSGLPNDRFSAERPEGSISTLTIQRTEQRDSAMYRCASSLEPGGRSADTQYFGPGTRLTVL.